This T cell receptor (beta chain) was sequenced in a study of metastatic and nonmetastatic thyroid tumors (dated by TCRdb to the early 2020s). For the study in its entirety: Repertoires from peripheral blood and from tumor or nodule tissue samples of malignant and benign thyroid patients were compared. Summary of the overall study and its limitations: In both blood and tumor samples, TCR beta diversity was reported to be significantly higher in malignant tumors than in benign nodules.

As regards this clone: Its antigen remains undetermined. Base quality data are lacking; no much larger clone is found one base away.

CDR1 LGHNA and CDR2 YNFKEQ are derived from the germline V gene. V is pared back by 4 bases and J by 2 bases, with 12 bases lying between the germline termini. The CDR3 sequence holds 16 residues, the cysteine and phenylalanine included. The DNA shown is the 48-base CDR3, in frame from base 1. Before undergoing thyroid surgery, none of the patients had been given any kind of treatment. The study retrospectively analysed patient clinical samples collected from the early 2010s to the late 2010s using T-cell receptor beta sequencing. The receptor library was made with PCR. For sequencing, an Illumina HiSeq 4000 was employed. High-throughput sequencing was used to profile the CDR3 region of the TCR beta-chain in every patient. Regarding the original processing steps: CDR3 differences across clinicopathological groups were used to build a classifier for discriminating distant-metastatic papillary thyroid cancer patients. Repertoire diversity was assessed with the Shannon index, and tumor-blood repertoire similarity with the Morisita-Horn index. TCRdb applied fastp at Q25 and MiXCR to the public reads, then kept only in-frame beta chains. TCRdb, rather than the study authors, made the V and J calls. The sample profile shows about 21,000 clones; over 20% of them were found once. The ten largest clones represent roughly 10% of the sample.

What was sequenced was tumor tissue. This receptor was identified in a male donor with papillary thyroid cancer or a benign thyroid nodule (not recorded which). Some clones in this sample may be carry-over from other donors' samples. The rearranged segments are TRBV4-2 and TRBJ2-6; the D gene could be either TRBD1 or TRBD2, each agreeing at 5 bases. Here the CDR3 is given as CASSRRVGAGANVLTF. The DNA sequence is given as TGTGCCAGCAGCCGCAGAGTGGGGGCTGGGGCCAACGTCCTGACTTTC.